This TCR beta chain was captured in a study of graft-versus-host responses after intestinal transplantation. About the study: For approximately three years after anti-thymocyte globulin induction, all recipients took tacrolimus and steroids. Overall study findings and caveats: Where graft-donor T cell macrochimerism was present, patients had high graft-versus-host to host-versus-graft clonal ratios in allografts.

With regard to this clone: The antigen remains undetermined.

Using immunoSEQ multiplex PCR, the repertoire was profiled, and TCRdb retains in-frame clones only, with some absent. Here the sample spans over 120,000 clones, roughly 91% being singletons. The length of the CDR3 is 18 residues. The germline gives CDR1 SGHAT, CDR2 FQNNGV. The ends were cut back, 8 bases at V and 3 bases at J, with 26 bases in the middle. This clonotype was obtained from a human donor who received an intestinal transplant. V usage is TRBV11-2 and J usage is TRBJ2-1; D is perhaps TRBD2 (6 bases). Sequenced here: unstimulated CD4+ T cells sorted from spleen or lymph node cells, sampled before intestinal transplant. The CDR3 DNA is TGTGCCAGCCAGCTACGAAGGGCGGCTGGGCGGGACTACAATGAGCAGTTCTTC. It codes for CASQLRRAAGRDYNEQFF.